Listed below are T cell receptor beta chains from one sample, sequenced in a study of Graves' ophthalmopathy and Graves' hyperthyroidism. MiXCR, run by TCRdb on the multiplex PCR reads, gives a single entry per CDR3 protein. The sample contains over a million distinct CDR3 sequences, 35% to 40% of which appear only once. The sample consisted of peripheral blood or thyroid tissue (not recorded which). These receptor sequences come from an adult man with Graves' hyperthyroidism. Each CDR3 is given with its conserved first and last residue. The order of the fields is clone size, D gene, J gene, V gene, CDR3 protein, CDR3 DNA. D genes are given only for firm matches. Clone size appears in some rows only: once, few, many, or a class for an expanded clone.

. TRBD2 TRBJ2-7 TRBV2 CASSPTSGRRDEQYF TGTGCCAGCAGCCCAACTAGCGGGAGGCGCGACGAGCAGTACTTC
. . TRBJ2-7 TRBV3-1 CASSYGPITEQYF TGTGCCAGCAGCTATGGACCGATTACCGAGCAGTACTTC
many . TRBJ1-1 TRBV2 CASSSPGQGNTEAFF TGTGCCAGCAGCTCTCCCGGGCAGGGGAACACTGAAGCTTTCTTT
many . TRBJ1-1 TRBV10-3 CAIRVGNTEAFF TGTGCCATCAGGGTCGGGAACACTGAAGCTTTCTTT
. TRBD1 TRBJ1-5 TRBV20-1 CSARKTGGPNQPQHF TGCAGTGCTAGAAAGACAGGGGGACCGAATCAGCCCCAGCATTTT
. TRBD1 TRBJ1-4 TRBV11-2 CASSFTTGVGSGPPIW TGTGCCAGCAGCTTCACGACAGGGGTCGGGTCGGGGCCTCCGATTTGG
many . TRBJ2-2 TRBV7-2 CASSFPTENTGELFF TGTGCCAGCAGCTTCCCGACAGAGAACACCGGGGAGCTGTTTTTT
many . TRBJ1-1 TRBV10-3 CAIRGIAQHGSAFF TGTGCCATCAGGGGGATAGCACAGCATGGTAGTGCTTTCTTT
. . TRBJ1-3 TRBV14 CASSQDRGTSSGNTIYF TGTGCCAGCAGCCAAGATCGGGGAACGAGCTCTGGAAACACCATATATTTT
many . TRBJ1-1 TRBV7-2 CASSLDGANTEAFF TGTGCCAGCAGCTTAGACGGGGCGAACACTGAAGCTTTCTTT
. . TRBJ1-3 TRBV2 CASGSGNTIYF TGTGCCAGCGGTTCGGGAAACACCATATATTTT
few . TRBJ1-5 TRBV6-2/TRBV6-3 CASSYTLQVNQPQHF TGTGCCAGCAGTTATACTCTACAGGTAAATCAGCCCCAGCATTTT
few . TRBJ2-5 TRBV7-9 CASSSRGVQETQYF TGTGCCAGCAGCTCCCGGGGAGTCCAAGAGACCCAGTACTTC
. TRBD2 TRBJ2-7 TRBV10-2 CASSAQGLAASYEQYF TGCGCCAGCAGTGCCCAGGGACTAGCGGCTTCCTACGAGCAGTACTTC
. . TRBJ2-2 TRBV5-1 CASSPGHSLREQFF TGCGCCAGCAGCCCGGGGCACAGTCTGAGGGAGCAGTTTTTT
. TRBD2 TRBJ2-2 TRBV6-5 CASRKLAGGGELFF TGTGCCAGCAGAAAACTAGCGGGGGGCGGGGAGCTGTTTTTT
many . TRBJ1-3 TRBV20-1 CSARHYSGNTIYF TGCAGTGCTAGGCACTACTCTGGAAACACCATATATTTT
many . TRBJ1-1 TRBV20-1 CSAFDTADTEAFF TGCAGTGCTTTCGACACGGCTGACACTGAAGCTTTCTTT
many . TRBJ1-1 TRBV6-6 CASSYYPQNTEAFF TGTGCCAGCAGTTACTACCCTCAGAACACTGAAGCTTTCTTT
. TRBD2 TRBJ2-7 TRBV7-6 CASSFWSSGTSSYEQYF TGTGCCAGCAGCTTCTGGAGTAGCGGGACTAGTTCCTACGAGCAGTACTTC
many TRBD2 TRBJ2-5 TRBV12-3/TRBV12-4 CASSLTGGAQETQYF TGTGCCAGCAGTTTGACGGGGGGTGCTCAAGAGACCCAGTACTTC
. . TRBJ1-5 TRBV25-1 CASSLDGGRGQPQHF TGTGCCAGCAGTTTAGACGGGGGGCGAGGTCAGCCCCAGCATTTT
. . TRBJ2-2 TRBV29-1 CSVLGDSNTGELSW TGCAGCGTCCTAGGGGATTCGAACACCGGGGAGCTGTCTTGG
. . TRBJ1-5 TRBV10-3 CASKESGQPQHF TGTGCCAGCAAGGAATCCGGGCAGCCCCAGCATTTT
many TRBD1 TRBJ1-5 TRBV6-1 CASNTGGGQPQHF TGTGCCAGCAATACAGGGGGAGGTCAGCCCCAGCATTTT
. . TRBJ1-4 TRBV11-2 CASSLVVQGANEKLFF TGTGCCAGCAGCTTAGTGGTACAGGGTGCTAATGAAAAACTGTTTTTT
many TRBD2 TRBJ2-5 TRBV11-2 CASSQGRGLAAIGTQYF TGTGCCAGCAGCCAAGGGAGGGGACTAGCGGCAATCGGGACCCAGTACTTC
few TRBD1 TRBJ2-7 TRBV7-8 CASSRGGTGADEQYF TGTGCCAGCAGCCGGGGGGGGACAGGGGCCGACGAGCAGTACTTC
few . TRBJ1-2 TRBV6-5 CASSYESDGFYGYTF TGTGCCAGCAGTTATGAATCGGATGGTTTCTATGGCTACACCTTC
. TRBD1 TRBJ2-7 TRBV5-1 CASSVRTGPPYEQYF TGCGCCAGCAGCGTGAGGACAGGCCCCCCCTACGAGCAGTACTTC
many . TRBJ1-5 TRBV7-2 CASSLQGSVNQPQHF TGTGCCAGCAGCCTCCAGGGGTCGGTTAATCAGCCCCAGCATTTT
many . TRBJ2-7 TRBV20-1 CSARQKYEQYF TGCAGTGCTAGACAGAAATACGAGCAGTACTTC
many . TRBJ1-2 TRBV24-1 CATSSGRNYGYTF TGTGCCACCAGTTCCGGCAGAAACTATGGCTACACCTTC
many . TRBJ1-1 TRBV6-5 CASSYAGRKEAFF TGTGCCAGCAGTTACGCCGGACGCAAAGAAGCTTTCTTT
. . TRBJ1-1 TRBV9 CASSVSGGGIGNTEAFF TGTGCCAGCAGCGTGAGTGGGGGGGGCATAGGGAACACTGAAGCTTTCTTT